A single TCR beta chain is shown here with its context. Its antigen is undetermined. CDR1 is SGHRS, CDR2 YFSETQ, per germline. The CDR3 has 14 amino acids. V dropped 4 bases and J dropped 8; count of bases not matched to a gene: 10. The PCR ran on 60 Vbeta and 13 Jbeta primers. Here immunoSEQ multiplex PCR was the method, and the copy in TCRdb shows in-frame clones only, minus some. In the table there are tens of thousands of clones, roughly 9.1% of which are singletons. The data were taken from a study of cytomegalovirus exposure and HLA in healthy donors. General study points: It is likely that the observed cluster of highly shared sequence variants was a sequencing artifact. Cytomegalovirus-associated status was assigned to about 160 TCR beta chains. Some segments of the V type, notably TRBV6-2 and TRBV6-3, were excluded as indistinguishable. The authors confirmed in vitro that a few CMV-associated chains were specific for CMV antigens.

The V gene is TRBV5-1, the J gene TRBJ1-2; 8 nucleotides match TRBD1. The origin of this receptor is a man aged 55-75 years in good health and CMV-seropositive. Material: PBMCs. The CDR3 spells CASSQGQALEGYTF. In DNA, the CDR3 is TGCGCCAGCAGCCAGGGACAGGCGTTGGAGGGCTACACCTTC.